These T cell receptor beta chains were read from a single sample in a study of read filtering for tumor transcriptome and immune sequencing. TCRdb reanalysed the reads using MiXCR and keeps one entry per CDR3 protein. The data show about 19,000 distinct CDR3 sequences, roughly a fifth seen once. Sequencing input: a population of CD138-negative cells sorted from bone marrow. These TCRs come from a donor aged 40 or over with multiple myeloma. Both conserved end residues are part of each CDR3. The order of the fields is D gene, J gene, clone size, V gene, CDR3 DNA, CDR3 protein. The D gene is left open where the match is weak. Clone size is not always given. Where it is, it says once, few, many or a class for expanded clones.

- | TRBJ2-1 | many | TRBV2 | - | CASSSSTRTQFF
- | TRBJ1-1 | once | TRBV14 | TGTGCCAGCGGCCAGGGGCGGAACACTGAAGCTTTCTTT | CASGQGRNTEAFF
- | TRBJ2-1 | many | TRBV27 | TGTGCCAGCAGCCGAGTGGATAATGAGCAGTTCTTC | CASSRVDNEQFF
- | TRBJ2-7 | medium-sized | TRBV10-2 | TGCGCCAGCCTACACCGGGTGAAGTGTAAACAAGAGGAGCAGTACTTC | CASLHRVKCKQEEQYF
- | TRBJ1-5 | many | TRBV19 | TGTGCCAGTACTTGGAGTGTCAATCAGCCCCAGCATTTT | CASTWSVNQPQHF
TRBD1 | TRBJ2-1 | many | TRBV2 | TGTGCCAGCAGGGCCGGGACAGGGGCCTCCTACAATGAGCAGTTCTTC | CASRAGTGASYNEQFF
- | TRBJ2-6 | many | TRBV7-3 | TGTGCCAGCAGCTTAACAGGGTCCGGGGCCAACGTCCTGACTTTC | CASSLTGSGANVLTF
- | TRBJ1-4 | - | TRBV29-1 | TGCAGCGTTGGCAGGTCTAATGTGGGACTGTTTTTT | CSVGRSNVGLFF
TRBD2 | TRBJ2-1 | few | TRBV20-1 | TGCAGTGCTAGCGGGCTAGCGGGAGGACGAGGCTCCTACAATGAGCAGTTCTTC | CSASGLAGGRGSYNEQFF
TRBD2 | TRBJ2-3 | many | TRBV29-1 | TGCAGCGTTGAAGGGGTTAGCGGGATGAGGGCAGATACGCAGTATTTT | CSVEGVSGMRADTQYF
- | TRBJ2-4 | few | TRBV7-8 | TGTGCCAGCAGCCCCAGTTCGGCGGGGCGGGTCAAAAACATTCAGTACTTC | CASSPSSAGRVKNIQYF
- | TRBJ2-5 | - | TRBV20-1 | TGCAGTGCTCTCAGCCTAGGGATCCAAGAGACCCAGTACTTC | CSALSLGIQETQYF
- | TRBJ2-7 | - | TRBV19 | TGTGCCAGTAGTACAACCGGGTCCTCCTACGAGCAGTACTTC | CASSTTGSSYEQYF
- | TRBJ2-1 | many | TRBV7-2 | TGTGCCAGCAGCCAAGGGACCGCATACAATGAGCAGTTCTTC | CASSQGTAYNEQFF
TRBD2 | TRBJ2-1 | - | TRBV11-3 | TGTGCCAGCAGCTCCCGGACTAGCGGGAGGCCAACTGACAGTGAGCAGTTCTTC | CASSSRTSGRPTDSEQFF
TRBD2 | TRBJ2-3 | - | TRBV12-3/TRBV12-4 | TGTGCCAGCAGTTCATTACGGACTAGCGGGAGTAAAGATACGCAGTATTTT | CASSSLRTSGSKDTQYF
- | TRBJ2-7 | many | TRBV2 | TGTGCCAGCAGAAGCGTCAACTCCTACGAGCAGTACTTC | CASRSVNSYEQYF
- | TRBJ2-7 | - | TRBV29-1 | TGCAGCGTTGGATCGATCTTCTCCTACGAGCAGTACTTC | CSVGSIFSYEQYF
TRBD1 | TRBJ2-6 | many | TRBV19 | TGTGCCAGTAGTCACAGGGGGCTCGGGGCCAACGTCCTGACTTTC | CASSHRGLGANVLTF
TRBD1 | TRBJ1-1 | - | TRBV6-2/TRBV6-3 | TGTGCCAGCAGTTACTCCGCGGGACAGGTAGTCGACGAAGCTTTCTTT | CASSYSAGQVVDEAFF
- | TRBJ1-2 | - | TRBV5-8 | TGTGCCAGCAGCTCGCCGTCCGGGGGCAGAGATGGCTACACCTTC | CASSSPSGGRDGYTF
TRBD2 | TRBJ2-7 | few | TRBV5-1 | TGCGCCAGCAGCTTGGCGGGACTAGCGGGAAAGCCCTCCTACGAGCAGTACTTC | CASSLAGLAGKPSYEQYF
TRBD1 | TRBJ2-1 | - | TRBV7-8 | TGTGCCAGCAGCTTGCCCGGACAGGGAGCTGAGCAGTTCTTC | CASSLPGQGAEQFF
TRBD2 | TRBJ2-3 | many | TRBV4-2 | TGTGCCAGCAGCCAAGAATTGACTCGGGGTAGCGGGAATTTTGATACGCAGTATTTT | CASSQELTRGSGNFDTQYF
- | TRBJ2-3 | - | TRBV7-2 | TGTGCCGGCAGCAAAACTGGGACCAGGGAGACAGATACGCAGTATTTT | CAGSKTGTRETDTQYF
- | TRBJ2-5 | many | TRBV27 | TGTGCCAGCAGCACTCTGACCGCTGGGGGGGCGAGTAAAGAGACCCAGTACTTC | CASSTLTAGGASKETQYF
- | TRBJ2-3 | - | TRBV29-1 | TGCAGCGCCGCTTCAAACGTAGATACGCAGTATTTT | CSAASNVDTQYF
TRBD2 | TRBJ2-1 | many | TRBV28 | TGTGCCAGCACTACCCCCCAGCGGGGATTGGGTTCCTACAATGAGCAGTTCTTC | CASTTPQRGLGSYNEQFF
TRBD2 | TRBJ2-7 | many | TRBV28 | TGTGCCAGCAGGGGATTACTAGCGGGGGTCTCCTACGAGCAGTACTTC | CASRGLLAGVSYEQYF
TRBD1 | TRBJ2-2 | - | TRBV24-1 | TGTGCCACCAGTGCTCAGGGGACAGAACCGAACACCGGGGAGCTGTTTTTT | CATSAQGTEPNTGELFF